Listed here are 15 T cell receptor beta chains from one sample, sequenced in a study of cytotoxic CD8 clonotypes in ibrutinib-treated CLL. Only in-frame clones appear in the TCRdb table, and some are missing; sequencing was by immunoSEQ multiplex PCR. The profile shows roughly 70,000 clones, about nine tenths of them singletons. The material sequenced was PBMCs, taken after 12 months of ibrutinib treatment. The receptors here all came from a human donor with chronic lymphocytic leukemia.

The CDR3 bases are TGCAGCGTTCCCCAGGGGACGAGGGGGCAGTACTTC. Amino acid sequence: CSVPQGTRGQYF. This chain joins TRBV29-1 and TRBJ2-7, with TRBD1 as a possible D gene (6 bases). Germline CDR1 is SQVTM and CDR2 is ANQGSEA. Trimming left V 5 bases short and J 9 bases short, with 17 bases between. The CDR3 extends over 12 amino acids.

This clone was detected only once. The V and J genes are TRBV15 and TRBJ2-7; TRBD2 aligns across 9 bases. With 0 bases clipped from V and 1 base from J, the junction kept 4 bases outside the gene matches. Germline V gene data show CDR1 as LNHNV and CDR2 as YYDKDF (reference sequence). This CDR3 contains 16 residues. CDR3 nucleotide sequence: TGTGCCACCAGCAGAGATTTAAGCGGGAGGTCCTACGAGCAGTACTTC. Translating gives CATSRDLSGRSYEQYF.

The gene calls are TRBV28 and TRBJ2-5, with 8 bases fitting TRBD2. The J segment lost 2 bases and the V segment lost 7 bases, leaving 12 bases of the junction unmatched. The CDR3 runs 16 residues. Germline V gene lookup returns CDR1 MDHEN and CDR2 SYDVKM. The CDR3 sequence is CASKPGGTFPQETQYF. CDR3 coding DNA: TGTGCCAGCAAGCCGGGGGGGACGTTCCCACAAGAGACCCAGTACTTC.

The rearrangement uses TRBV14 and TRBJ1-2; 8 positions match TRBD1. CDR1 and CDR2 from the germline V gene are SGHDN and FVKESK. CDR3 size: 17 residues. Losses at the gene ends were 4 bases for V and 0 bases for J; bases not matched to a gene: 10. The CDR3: CASSRVRTGNANYGYTF. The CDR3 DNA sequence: TGTGCCAGCAGCCGAGTTCGGACAGGGAATGCTAACTATGGCTACACCTTC.

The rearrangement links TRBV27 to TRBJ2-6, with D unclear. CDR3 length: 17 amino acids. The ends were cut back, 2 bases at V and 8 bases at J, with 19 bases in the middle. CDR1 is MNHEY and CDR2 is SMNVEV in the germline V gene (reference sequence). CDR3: CASSLIPLSKSPNVLTF. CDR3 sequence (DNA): TGTGCCAGCAGTTTAATACCCTTATCTAAGAGCCCCAACGTCCTGACTTTC.

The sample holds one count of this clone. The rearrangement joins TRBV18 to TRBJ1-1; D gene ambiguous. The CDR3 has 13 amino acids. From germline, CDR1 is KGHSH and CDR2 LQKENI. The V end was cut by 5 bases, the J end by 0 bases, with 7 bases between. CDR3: CASSEKLNTEAFF. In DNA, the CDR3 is TGTGCCAGCTCAGAGAAGTTGAACACTGAAGCTTTCTTT.

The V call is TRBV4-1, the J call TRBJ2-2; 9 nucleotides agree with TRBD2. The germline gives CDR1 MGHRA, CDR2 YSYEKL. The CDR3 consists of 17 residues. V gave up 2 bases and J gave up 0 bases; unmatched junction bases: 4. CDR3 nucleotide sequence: TGCGCCAGCAGCCAAATCTTAGCGGGAGCGAACACCGGGGAGCTGTTTTTT. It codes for CASSQILAGANTGELFF.

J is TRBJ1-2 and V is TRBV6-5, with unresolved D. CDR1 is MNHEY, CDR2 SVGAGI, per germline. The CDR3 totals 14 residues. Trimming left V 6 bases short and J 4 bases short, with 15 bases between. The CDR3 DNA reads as TGTGCCAGCAGAACCCCACAGACTCTCTATGGCTACACCTTC. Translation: CASRTPQTLYGYTF.

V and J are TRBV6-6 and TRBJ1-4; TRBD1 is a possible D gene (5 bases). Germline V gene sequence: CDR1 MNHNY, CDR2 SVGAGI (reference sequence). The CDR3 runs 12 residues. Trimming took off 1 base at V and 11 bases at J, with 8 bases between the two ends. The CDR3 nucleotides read TGTGCCAGCAGTTACTTGCAGGGTAAACTGTTTTTT. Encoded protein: CASSYLQGKLFF.

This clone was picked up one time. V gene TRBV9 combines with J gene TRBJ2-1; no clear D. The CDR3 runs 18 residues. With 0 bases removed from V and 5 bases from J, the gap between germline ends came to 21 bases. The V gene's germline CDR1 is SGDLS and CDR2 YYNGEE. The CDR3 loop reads CASSVGWLPAVYNNEQFF. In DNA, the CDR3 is TGTGCCAGCAGCGTAGGTTGGCTGCCGGCCGTATATAACAATGAGCAGTTCTTC.

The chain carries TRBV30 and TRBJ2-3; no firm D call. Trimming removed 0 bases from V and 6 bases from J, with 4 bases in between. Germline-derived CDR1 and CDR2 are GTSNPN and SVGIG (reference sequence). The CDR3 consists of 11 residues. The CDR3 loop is CAWSVGDTQYF. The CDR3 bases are TGTGCCTGGAGTGTTGGGGATACGCAGTATTTT.

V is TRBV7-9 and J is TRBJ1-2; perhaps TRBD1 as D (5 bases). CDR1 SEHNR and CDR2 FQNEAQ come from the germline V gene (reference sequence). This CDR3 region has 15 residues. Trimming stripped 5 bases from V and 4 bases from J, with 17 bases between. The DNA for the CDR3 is TGTGCCAGCAGCCGACGGGAGGGGCCCTCCTATGGCTACACCTTC. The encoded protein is CASSRREGPSYGYTF.

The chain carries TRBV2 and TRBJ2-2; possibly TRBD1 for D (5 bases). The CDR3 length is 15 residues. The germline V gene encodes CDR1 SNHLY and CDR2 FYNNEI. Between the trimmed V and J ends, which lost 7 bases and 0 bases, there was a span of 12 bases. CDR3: CASKAMDTNTGELFF. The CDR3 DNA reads TGTGCCAGCAAAGCGATGGACACGAACACCGGGGAGCTGTTTTTT.

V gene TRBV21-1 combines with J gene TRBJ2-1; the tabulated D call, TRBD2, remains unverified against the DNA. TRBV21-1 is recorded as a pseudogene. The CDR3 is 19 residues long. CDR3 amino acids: CASSKFPGISGNTYNEQFF. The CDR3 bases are TGTGCCAGCAGCAAATTTCCCGGGATTAGCGGGAATACCTACAATGAGCAGTTCTTC.

The CDR3 DNA reads TGCGCCAGCAGCTTCGGACAGGCTACTAATGAAAAACTGTTTTTT. As protein: CASSFGQATNEKLFF. V is TRBV5-1 and J is TRBJ1-4; 7 bases agree with TRBD1. Unmatched junction bases numbered 3, after V lost 2 bases and J lost 2 bases. From germline, CDR1 is SGHRS and CDR2 YFSETQ. There are 15 residues in the CDR3.